Each of the 19 T cell receptor beta chains below was sequenced from the same sample in a study of shared clonotypes between healthy human individuals. Naive CD8 cells lacked CD45RO, underwent positive selection for CCR7 and left out terminally differentiated effector memory CD45RA+ cells. Method: immunoSEQ multiplex PCR; TCRdb's copy keeps in-frame clones and lacks some. The top ten clones hold 24% of a sample with more than 600,000 clones, under 95% of them seen once. The sample consisted of naive CD8+ T cells sorted from blood. These receptors originate from a young man in good health.

This clone has only one observation. This CDR3 reads CAIMGGGPLGYTF. In DNA, the CDR3 is TGTGCCATCATGGGAGGTGGACCACTTGGCTACACCTTC. The V and J genes are TRBV10-3 and TRBJ1-2; no reliable D call. V lost 7 bases, J lost 7 bases, and 16 bases lay in between. The CDR3 loop spans 13 amino acids. The germline V gene encodes CDR1 ENHRY and CDR2 SYGVKD.

The chain joins TRBV27 to TRBJ2-1; a possible D gene is TRBD2 (6 bases). This CDR3 has 15 amino acids. Germline values: CDR1 MNHEY, CDR2 SMNVEV (reference sequence). V lost 5 bases to trimming and J lost 15 bases, with 26 bases between them. This CDR3 is CASSPPTTGGYDPFF. CDR3 nucleotide sequence: TGTGCCAGCAGTCCCCCGACTACCGGGGGTTATGACCCGTTCTTC.

The gene calls are TRBV28 and TRBJ2-7; D possibly corresponds to TRBD2 (6 bases). The CDR3 spans 14 residues. Trimming pared 6 bases from V and 1 base from J, leaving 13 bases between. CDR1 is MDHEN, CDR2 SYDVKM, per germline. The CDR3 spells CASSPRDFSYEQYF. DNA for the CDR3: TGTGCCAGCAGCCCGCGGGACTTTTCCTACGAGCAGTACTTC. The full variable domain, rest sourced from reference TRBV28 and TRBJ2-7, is DVKVTQSSRYLVKRTGEKVFLECVQDMDHENMFWYRQDPGLGLRLIYFSYDVKMKEKGDIPEGYSVSREKKERFSLILESASTNQTSMYLCASSPRDFSYEQYFGPGTRLTVT.

The genes are TRBV10-1 and TRBJ2-1; the match to TRBD2 covers 12 bases. The germline V gene has CDR1 WNHNN and CDR2 SYGVQD (reference sequence). The CDR3 sequence is 13 residues long. V was pared by 4 bases and J by 10 bases, with 2 bases of the junction left unmatched. This CDR3 reads CASSGTSGREQFF. CDR3 in DNA: TGCGCCAGCAGTGGCACTAGCGGGAGGGAGCAGTTCTTC.

The chain couples TRBV4-1 to TRBJ2-1; the match to TRBD2 covers 8 bases. Trimming cost V 2 bases and J 8 bases; bases outside gene matches: 11. CDR1 is MGHRA and CDR2 is YSYEKL in the germline V gene. The CDR3 covers 16 residues. The DNA for the CDR3 is TGCGCCAGCAGCCAAAACCAGCGGGAGTTCGGCTATGAGCAGTTCTTC. As protein: CASSQNQREFGYEQFF.

The rearrangement uses TRBV9 and TRBJ1-2; D unclear. The CDR3 sequence is 10 residues long. The V and J ends lost 7 bases and 2 bases respectively, with 3 bases between them. Germline V gene data show CDR1 as SGDLS and CDR2 as YYNGEE. The CDR3: CASENYGYTF. CDR3 DNA: TGTGCCAGCGAAAACTATGGCTACACCTTC.

V and J are TRBV27 and TRBJ2-1; no reliable D call. Trimming removed 3 bases at V and 4 bases at J, with 13 bases between. The CDR3 runs 15 residues. Per germline, CDR1 MNHEY and CDR2 SMNVEV (reference sequence). The chain's CDR3 is CASSLLVKVYNEQFF. The DNA of the CDR3 is TGTGCCAGCAGTTTGCTCGTAAAAGTGTACAATGAGCAGTTCTTC.

This sequence joins TRBV4-1 and TRBJ2-1; no firm D call. The CDR3 loop spans 15 amino acids. Deletions cut 6 bases from V and 0 bases from J, with 12 bases between. Germline-derived CDR1 and CDR2 are MGHRA and YSYEKL. The CDR3 loop is CASRQSISSYNEQFF. CDR3 nucleotide sequence: TGCGCCAGCAGACAGTCTATAAGCTCCTACAATGAGCAGTTCTTC.

This chain joins TRBV9 and TRBJ2-5; D remains ambiguous. The germline V gene has CDR1 SGDLS and CDR2 YYNGEE. V was clipped by 2 bases and J by 1 base, with 6 bases between them. There are 13 residues in the CDR3. The CDR3, as DNA: TGTGCCAGCAGCGTTTCTATCCAAGAGACCCAGTACTTC. Its translation is CASSVSIQETQYF.

For the CDR3, the DNA is TGTGCCATCAGTGGGGGACAGGGGAGCAATCAGCCCCAGCATTTT. As protein: CAISGGQGSNQPQHF. The gene calls are TRBV10-3 and TRBJ1-5, with 10 bases that match TRBD1. The V gene's germline CDR1 is ENHRY and CDR2 SYGVKD. Trimming took 4 bases from V and 1 from J; bases not matched to a gene: 1. This CDR3 region has 15 residues.

CDR3 bases: TGTGTCAGAGGGACCCAACAAAGCGGGGGTCTTTGGTTCTTC. Translation gives CVRGTQQSGGLWFF. The V and J genes are TRBV7-5 and TRBJ2-1; TRBD2, the table's D call, was not compared with the DNA. TRBV7-5 is assigned pseudogene status. This CDR3 has 14 amino acids.

This clone was recorded once. V gene TRBV7-2 combines with J gene TRBJ2-7; D ambiguous. Trimming stripped 5 bases from V and 0 bases from J, with 8 bases between. This CDR3 contains 13 residues. In germline, CDR1 is SGHTA, CDR2 FQGNSA. CDR3 protein: CASSPNYSYEQYF. CDR3 nucleotide sequence: TGTGCCAGCAGCCCAAATTACTCCTACGAGCAGTACTTC.

The chain employs TRBV16 and TRBJ2-3, with D maybe TRBD2 (5 bases). CDR1 is KGHSY and CDR2 is FQNENV in the germline V gene. This CDR3 spans 14 amino acids. Trimming left V 3 bases short and J 7 bases short, with 14 bases between. In DNA form, the CDR3 reads TGTGCCAGCAGCCATTCGTGGGAGCTCTATACGCAGTATTTT. Protein sequence: CASSHSWELYTQYF.

The chain is built from TRBV28 and TRBJ2-7; possible D gene TRBD2, 5 bases. The germline V gene encodes CDR1 MDHEN and CDR2 SYDVKM. With 5 bases removed from V and 1 base from J, the gap between germline ends came to 15 bases. CDR3 length equals 15 residues. The CDR3 coding sequence is TGTGCCAGCAGTCCTTCCCCGGGATCTTCCTACGAGCAGTACTTC. Amino acids: CASSPSPGSSYEQYF. The variable domain in full, with the rest retrieved from reference TRBV28 and TRBJ2-7, is DVKVTQSSRYLVKRTGEKVFLECVQDMDHENMFWYRQDPGLGLRLIYFSYDVKMKEKGDIPEGYSVSREKKERFSLILESASTNQTSMYLCASSPSPGSSYEQYFGPGTRLTVT.

The CDR3 sequence is CASSELGLAFF. In DNA form, the CDR3 reads TGTGCCAGCAGTGAGTTAGGGTTAGCTTTCTTT. This sequence joins TRBV2 and TRBJ1-1; D is ambiguous. Per germline, CDR1 SNHLY and CDR2 FYNNEI. This CDR3 is 11 amino acids long. The V end lost 3 bases, the J end lost 10 bases, and 9 bases lay between the germline ends.

In regard to this clone: A read error may account for a junction end that differs from germline. The chain recombines TRBV2 with TRBJ1-2; D may be TRBD1 (5 bases). Germline assignment: CDR1 SNHLY and CDR2 FYNNEI. The CDR3 sequence is 12 residues long. CDR3 region: CASSEARDGYTF. As DNA, the CDR3 is TGTGCCAGCAGCGAAGCCAGGGATGGCTACACCTTC.

This clone showed up just once. This chain uses TRBV29-1 with TRBJ1-1; D is unresolved. Trimming stripped 5 bases from V and 4 bases from J, with 5 bases between. Germline V gene sequence: CDR1 SQVTM, CDR2 ANQGSEA. There are 10 residues in the CDR3. This chain's CDR3 is CSVISTEAFF. The CDR3 DNA reads TGCAGCGTTATCTCCACTGAAGCTTTCTTT. Full variable domain (missing parts from reference TRBV29-1 and TRBJ1-1): SAVISQKPSRDICQRGTSLTIQCQVDSQVTMMFWYRQQPGQSLTLIATANQGSEATYESGFVIDKFPISRPNLTFSTLTVSNMSPEDSSIYLCSVISTEAFFGQGTRLTVV.

This chain connects TRBV27 to TRBJ2-7, with D possibly matching TRBD2 (8 bases). The CDR3 consists of 14 residues. The V end was cut by 4 bases, the J end by 5 bases, with 15 bases between. The germline V gene has CDR1 MNHEY and CDR2 SMNVEV (reference sequence). The CDR3 DNA reads as TGTGCCAGCAGTTCCCGGGAGGGGGCTAACGAGCAGTACTTC. Its translation is CASSSREGANEQYF.

This chain uses TRBV7-9 with TRBJ2-3, with 9 bases identical to TRBD1. This CDR3 is 16 amino acids long. V shed 5 bases, J shed 3 bases, and the junction held 9 bases outside the gene matches. Germline V CDR1 and CDR2: SEHNR, FQNEAQ (reference sequence). The CDR3 here is CASSARRDRATDTQYF. The CDR3 DNA is TGTGCCAGCAGCGCCCGTCGGGACAGGGCTACAGATACGCAGTATTTT.